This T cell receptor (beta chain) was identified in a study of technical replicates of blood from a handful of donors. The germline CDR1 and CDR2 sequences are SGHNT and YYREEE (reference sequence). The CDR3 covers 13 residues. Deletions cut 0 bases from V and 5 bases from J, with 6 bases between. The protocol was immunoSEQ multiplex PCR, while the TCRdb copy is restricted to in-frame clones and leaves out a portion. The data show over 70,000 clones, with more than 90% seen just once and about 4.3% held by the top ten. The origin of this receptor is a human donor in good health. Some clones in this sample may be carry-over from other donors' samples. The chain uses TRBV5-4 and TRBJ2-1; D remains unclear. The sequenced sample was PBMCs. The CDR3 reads CASSLGRNNEQFF. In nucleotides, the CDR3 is TGTGCCAGCAGCTTGGGGCGGAACAATGAGCAGTTCTTC. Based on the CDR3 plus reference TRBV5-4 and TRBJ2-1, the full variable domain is ETGVTQSPTHLIKTRGQQVTLRCSSQSGHNTVSWYQQALGQGPQFIFQYYREEENGRGNFPPRFSGLQFPNYSSELNVNALELDDSALYLCASSLGRNNEQFFGPGTRLTVL.